This is a list of T cell receptor beta chains from one sample in a study of blood T cell repertoires in COVID-19. Produced via immunoSEQ multiplex PCR; TCRdb's table is partial and in-frame only. Here the sample spans fewer than 300,000 clones, approximately 91% being singletons. The specimen was peripheral blood. The receptors here all came from a person aged 18-30 years with COVID-19, enrolled during active disease. Each CDR3 is given with its conserved first and last residue. A D gene is named only where the DNA matches it firmly. A row's size may be missing; if present it is once, few, many or a size class.

clone size	V gene	J gene	D gene	CDR3 protein	CDR3 DNA
NA	TRBV5-1	TRBJ2-1	NA	CASSLPGNEQFF	TGCGCCAGCAGCTTGCCGGGGAATGAGCAGTTCTTC
NA	TRBV28	TRBJ1-5	NA	CASSGGSNQPQHF	TGTGCCAGCAGTGGGGGGAGCAATCAGCCCCAGCATTTT
NA	TRBV11-2	TRBJ2-1	TRBD2	CASSSIAGGKNNEQFF	TGTGCCAGCAGCTCGATAGCGGGAGGTAAAAACAATGAGCAGTTCTTC
once	TRBV27	TRBJ1-2	NA	CASSTRRSSYGYTF	TGTGCCAGCAGTACGAGACGGAGCAGCTATGGCTACACCTTC
NA	TRBV6-1	TRBJ1-1	NA	CASSERQGLTEAFF	TGTGCCAGCAGTGAACGGCAGGGTCTCACTGAAGCTTTCTTT
NA	TRBV5-1	TRBJ2-5	NA	CASSFLPGQGETQYF	TGCGCCAGCAGCTTTTTACCCGGGCAGGGCGAGACCCAGTACTTC
NA	TRBV3-1/TRBV3-2	TRBJ2-1	TRBD2	CASSPPGLAGVEQFF	TGTGCCAGCAGCCCGCCGGGACTAGCGGGAGTTGAGCAGTTCTTC
NA	TRBV15	TRBJ2-7	NA	CATSRDLRYEQYF	TGTGCCACCAGCAGAGATCTGAGGTACGAGCAGTACTTC
NA	TRBV18	TRBJ2-1	TRBD2	CASSPAPSSGRAFSDEQFF	TGTGCCAGCTCACCCGCACCCTCCAGCGGGAGGGCCTTTAGCGATGAGCAGTTCTTC
NA	TRBV5-4	TRBJ2-7	TRBD2	CASSLGGTSREQYF	TGTGCCAGCAGCTTAGGGGGGACTAGTCGTGAGCAGTACTTC
NA	TRBV19	TRBJ1-2	NA	CASTFREGLDYGYTF	TGTGCCAGCACTTTTAGGGAGGGGCTGGACTATGGCTACACCTTC
NA	TRBV5-1	TRBJ2-7	NA	CASSLGSTRGGEQYF	TGCGCCAGCAGCTTGGGCTCGACGCGAGGGGGAGAGCAGTACTTC
few	TRBV6-2/TRBV6-3	TRBJ1-5	NA	CASSPVRGDNDSNQPQHF	TGTGCCAGCAGCCCAGTGCGGGGCGATAACGATAGCAATCAGCCCCAGCATTTT
NA	TRBV3-1/TRBV3-2	TRBJ1-1	NA	CASSPSETNTEAFF	TGTGCCAGCAGCCCCTCGGAGACGAACACTGAAGCTTTCTTT
NA	TRBV28	TRBJ2-1	TRBD2	CASRPNLLAGEDNEQFF	TGTGCCAGCAGGCCTAACCTTCTAGCGGGAGAAGATAATGAGCAGTTCTTC
once	TRBV19	TRBJ2-3	TRBD1	CASTMGTGATDTQYF	TGTGCCAGTACTATGGGGACAGGGGCCACAGATACGCAGTATTTT
NA	TRBV27	TRBJ2-7	TRBD2	CASSPQGTSDEQYF	TGTGCCAGCAGTCCTCAGGGGACTAGCGACGAGCAGTACTTC
NA	TRBV28	TRBJ2-5	TRBD2	CASSLLRTSGSETQYF	TGTGCCAGCAGTTTACTACGGACTAGCGGATCAGAGACCCAGTACTTC
NA	TRBV7-2	TRBJ2-7	TRBD2	CASSLEGLAVYEQYF	TGTGCCAGCAGCTTAGAGGGACTAGCGGTTTACGAGCAGTACTTC
NA	TRBV6-5	TRBJ1-4	TRBD1	CASNLGQGYEKLFF	TGTGCCAGCAACCTAGGACAGGGCTATGAAAAACTGTTTTTT
once	TRBV3-1/TRBV3-2	TRBJ2-7	NA	CASSQEPHNSYEQYF	TGTGCCAGCAGCCAAGAGCCTCACAACTCCTACGAGCAGTACTTC
NA	TRBV5-1	TRBJ2-1	NA	CASSLSGTGVTSGSGEQFF	TGCGCCAGCAGCTTGTCCGGGACAGGGGTTACTAGCGGGAGTGGAGAGCAGTTCTTC
NA	TRBV28	TRBJ2-7	TRBD2	CASSSRAGGPYNEQYF	TGTGCCAGCAGTTCCAGAGCGGGAGGGCCATATAACGAGCAGTACTTC
NA	TRBV9	TRBJ1-1	NA	CASSAVQVEPEAFF	TGTGCCAGCAGCGCGGTACAGGTCGAACCTGAAGCTTTCTTT
NA	TRBV2	TRBJ2-5	TRBD2	CASKREGETQYF	TGTGCCAGCAAACGGGAGGGGGAGACCCAGTACTTC
NA	TRBV13	TRBJ2-3	TRBD2	CASSDGLEQADTQYF	TGTGCCAGCAGCGACGGACTAGAACAAGCAGATACGCAGTATTTT
few	TRBV9	TRBJ2-5	NA	CASSPRERAPGETQYF	TGTGCCAGCAGCCCCCGGGAGAGGGCACCTGGAGAGACCCAGTACTTC
NA	TRBV7-8	TRBJ1-1	NA	CASTTGTLNTEAFF	TGTGCCAGCACCACCGGGACACTAAACACTGAAGCTTTCTTT
NA	TRBV15	TRBJ2-1	TRBD2	CATSSPGLAGGPGTNEQFF	TGTGCCACCAGCAGTCCGGGACTAGCGGGAGGGCCGGGTACGAATGAGCAGTTCTTC
NA	TRBV6-5	TRBJ2-1	TRBD1	CASSTGGFNEQFF	TGTGCCAGTTCTACAGGGGGATTTAATGAGCAGTTCTTC
NA	TRBV6-2/TRBV6-3	TRBJ1-4	TRBD1	CASSPWTGDIEKLFF	TGTGCCAGCAGTCCGTGGACAGGGGATATTGAAAAACTGTTTTTT
NA	TRBV4-1	TRBJ1-2	NA	CASSQGPAGNNGYTF	TGCGCCAGCAGCCAAGGGCCCGCAGGGAATAACGGCTACACCTTC
NA	TRBV6-6	TRBJ2-1	TRBD2	CASSYRSGAGNEQFF	TGTGCCAGCAGTTACCGGTCTGGAGCGGGGAATGAGCAGTTCTTC
NA	TRBV3-1/TRBV3-2	TRBJ2-2	TRBD1	CASSPRDSALNTGELFF	TGTGCCAGCAGCCCTAGGGACAGTGCTTTGAACACCGGGGAGCTGTTTTTT
NA	TRBV5-1	TRBJ2-2	TRBD2	CASSSSGTSGRAYNTGELFF	TGCGCCAGCAGCTCCTCCGGGACTAGCGGGAGGGCCTACAACACCGGGGAGCTGTTTTTT
NA	TRBV24-1	TRBJ2-2	TRBD1	CATAPGQGAAGELFF	TGTGCCACCGCACCGGGACAGGGGGCAGCCGGGGAGCTGTTTTTT
NA	TRBV9	TRBJ2-5	NA	CASSVGGFQETQYF	TGTGCCAGCAGCGTAGGGGGCTTCCAAGAGACCCAGTACTTC
NA	TRBV3-1/TRBV3-2	TRBJ2-7	TRBD2	CASSQNPLAGGGSGEQYF	TGTGCCAGCAGCCAAAACCCCCTAGCGGGAGGAGGGTCGGGAGAGCAGTACTTC
NA	TRBV4-1	TRBJ1-5	NA	CASSQGSNQPQHF	TGCGCCAGCAGCCAAGGGAGTAATCAGCCCCAGCATTTT
few	TRBV5-6	TRBJ2-7	TRBD1	CASSLGTGAHEQYF	TGTGCCAGCAGCTTGGGGACAGGGGCCCACGAGCAGTACTTC
NA	TRBV27	TRBJ2-2	TRBD2	CASSPTGTSRTGELFF	TGTGCCAGCAGTCCGACCGGGACTAGCAGGACCGGGGAGCTGTTTTTT
NA	TRBV11-2	TRBJ1-2	TRBD1	CASSLTGGIYGYTF	TGTGCCAGCAGCTTAACAGGGGGTATCTATGGCTACACCTTC
NA	TRBV7-9	TRBJ2-1	TRBD1	CASSNRDRVSNEQFF	TGTGCCAGCAGCAACCGGGACAGGGTTTCGAATGAGCAGTTCTTC
NA	TRBV5-5	TRBJ1-1	NA	CASSPNGGAMNTEAFF	TGTGCCAGCAGCCCAAACGGCGGGGCCATGAACACTGAAGCTTTCTTT
NA	TRBV24-1	TRBJ1-5	NA	CATSDFWCLGVYNQPQHF	TGTGCCACCAGTGATTTTTGGTGTCTCGGGGTCTACAATCAGCCCCAGCATTTT
NA	TRBV13	TRBJ1-4	TRBD1	CASSLGLGTVNEKLFF	TGTGCCAGCAGCTTGGGCCTTGGGACAGTTAATGAAAAACTGTTTTTT
once	TRBV28	TRBJ1-1	NA	CASSPPSYTEAFF	TGTGCCAGCAGCCCGCCTAGCTACACTGAAGCTTTCTTT
NA	TRBV7-9	TRBJ2-7	NA	CASSSQGGEQYF	TGTGCCAGCAGCTCCCAGGGGGGCGAGCAGTACTTC
NA	TRBV24-1	TRBJ2-5	NA	CATMSQETQYF	TGTGCCACCATGAGCCAAGAGACCCAGTACTTC
NA	TRBV7-5	TRBJ2-1	NA	CARSLAMGFNEQFF	TGTGCCAGAAGCTTAGCTATGGGCTTCAATGAGCAGTTCTTC
NA	TRBV12-3/TRBV12-4	TRBJ2-1	NA	CASSTVLYNEQFF	TGTGCCAGCAGCACAGTGCTTTACAATGAGCAGTTCTTC
NA	TRBV24-1	TRBJ1-5	NA	CATSDRQAISNQPQHF	TGTGCCACCAGTGATCGGCAGGCGATTAGCAATCAGCCCCAGCATTTT
NA	TRBV28	TRBJ2-7	NA	CASKGPRGYEQYF	TGTGCCAGCAAGGGCCCTAGGGGCTACGAGCAGTACTTC
NA	TRBV28	TRBJ2-5	TRBD2	CASRVTSGSVQETQYF	TGTGCCAGCAGGGTGACTAGCGGGAGTGTTCAAGAGACCCAGTACTTC
NA	TRBV7-8	TRBJ2-7	TRBD1	CASSSDRGNEQYF	TGTGCCAGCAGCTCGGACAGGGGTAACGAGCAGTACTTC
NA	TRBV6-5	TRBJ2-5	NA	CASSYTGYQETQYF	TGTGCCAGCAGTTACACAGGGTACCAAGAGACCCAGTACTTC
NA	TRBV5-1	TRBJ2-7	NA	CASSLTGASYEQYF	TGCGCCAGCAGCTTGACAGGCGCCTCCTACGAGCAGTACTTC